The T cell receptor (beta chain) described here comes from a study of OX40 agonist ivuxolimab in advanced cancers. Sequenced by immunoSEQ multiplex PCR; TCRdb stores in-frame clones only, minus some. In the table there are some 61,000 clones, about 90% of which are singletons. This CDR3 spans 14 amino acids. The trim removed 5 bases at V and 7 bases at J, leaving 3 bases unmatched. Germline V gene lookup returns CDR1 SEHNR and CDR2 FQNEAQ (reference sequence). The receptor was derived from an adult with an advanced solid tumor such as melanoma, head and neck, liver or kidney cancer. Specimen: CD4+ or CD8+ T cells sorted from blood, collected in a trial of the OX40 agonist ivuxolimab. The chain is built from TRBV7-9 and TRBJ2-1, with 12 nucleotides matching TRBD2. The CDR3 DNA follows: TGTGCCAGCAGCCGGACTAGCGGGGTGAATGAGCAGTTCTTC. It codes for CASSRTSGVNEQFF.